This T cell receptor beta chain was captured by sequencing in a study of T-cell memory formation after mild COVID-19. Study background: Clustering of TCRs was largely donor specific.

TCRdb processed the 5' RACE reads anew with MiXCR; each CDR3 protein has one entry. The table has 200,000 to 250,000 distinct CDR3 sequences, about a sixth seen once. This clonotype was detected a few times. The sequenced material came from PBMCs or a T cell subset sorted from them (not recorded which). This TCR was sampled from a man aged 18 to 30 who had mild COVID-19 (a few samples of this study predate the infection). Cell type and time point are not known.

DNA of the CDR3: TGTGCCAGCAGCAGGACGGCGGGACAGGGCCTCAACTATGGCTACACCTTC. This translates into CASSRTAGQGLNYGYTF. The chain recombines TRBV7-2 with TRBJ1-2; 9 bases are shared with TRBD1. V lost 5 bases to trimming and J lost 2 bases; unmatched junction nucleotides: 12. From germline, CDR1 is SGHTA and CDR2 FQGNSA. The CDR3 contains 17 residues.